This T cell receptor (beta chain) was identified in a study of blood T cell repertoires in COVID-19. CDR3 length equals 16 residues. Looked up from germline, CDR1 is MNHEY and CDR2 is SMNVEV (reference sequence). Trimming took 0 bases from V and 0 from J, leaving 11 bases between them. This clone was seen a handful of times. Sequencing was performed with immunoSEQ multiplex PCR; in TCRdb, only in-frame clones are kept and a portion is missing. The sample shows about 220,000 clones, 82% of them seen only once. Sample: PBMCs or T cells enriched from blood (not recorded which). The TCR was taken from a woman aged 60-70 years who had recovered from COVID-19. V gene TRBV27 combines with J gene TRBJ1-1; D is ambiguous. The CDR3 nucleotides read TGTGCCAGCAGTTTATCTTCCACTAGCTTGAACACTGAAGCTTTCTTT. Translated: CASSLSSTSLNTEAFF.